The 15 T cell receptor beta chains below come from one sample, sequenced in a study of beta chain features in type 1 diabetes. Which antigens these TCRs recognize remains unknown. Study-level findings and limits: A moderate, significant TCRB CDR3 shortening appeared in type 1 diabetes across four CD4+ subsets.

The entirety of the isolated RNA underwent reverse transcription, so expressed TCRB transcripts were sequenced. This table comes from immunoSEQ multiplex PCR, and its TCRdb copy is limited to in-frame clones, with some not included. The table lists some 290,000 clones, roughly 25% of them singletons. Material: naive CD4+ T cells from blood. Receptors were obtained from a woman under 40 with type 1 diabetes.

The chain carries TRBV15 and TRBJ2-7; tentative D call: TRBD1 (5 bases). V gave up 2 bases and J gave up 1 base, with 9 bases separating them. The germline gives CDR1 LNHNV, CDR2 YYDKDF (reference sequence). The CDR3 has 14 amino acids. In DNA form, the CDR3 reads TGTGCCACCAGCAGAACAGGTGCGTCCTACGAGCAGTACTTC. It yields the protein CATSRTGASYEQYF.

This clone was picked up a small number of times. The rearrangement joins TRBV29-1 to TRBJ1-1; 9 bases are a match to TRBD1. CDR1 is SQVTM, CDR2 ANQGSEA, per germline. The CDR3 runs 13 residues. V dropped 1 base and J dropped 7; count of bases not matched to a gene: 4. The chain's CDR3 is CSVEGGQGIEAFF. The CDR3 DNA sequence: TGCAGCGTTGAAGGAGGACAGGGGATTGAAGCTTTCTTT.

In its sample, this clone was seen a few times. Here the CDR3 DNA reads TGTGCCAGCAGCTTGACGGGACAGTTGGAAGCTTTCTTT. Translating gives CASSLTGQLEAFF. The gene calls are TRBV7-3 and TRBJ1-1, with TRBD1 identical over 7 bases. V trimming: 3 bases; J trimming: 8 bases; junction bases outside the gene matches: 6. This CDR3 spans 13 amino acids. The germline V gene has CDR1 SGHTA and CDR2 FQGTGA.

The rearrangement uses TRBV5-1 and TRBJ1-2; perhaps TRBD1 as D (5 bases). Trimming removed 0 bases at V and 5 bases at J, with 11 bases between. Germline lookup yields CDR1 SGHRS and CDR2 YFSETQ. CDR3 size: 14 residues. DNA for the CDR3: TGCGCCAGCAGCTTGGCCAGGGCCGAGTATGGCTACACCTTC. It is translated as CASSLARAEYGYTF.

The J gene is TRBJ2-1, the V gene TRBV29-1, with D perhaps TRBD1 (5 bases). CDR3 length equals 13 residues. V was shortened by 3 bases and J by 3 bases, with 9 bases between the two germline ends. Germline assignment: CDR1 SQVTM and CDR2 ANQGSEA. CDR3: CSVEGPLYNEQFF. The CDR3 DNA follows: TGCAGCGTTGAGGGGCCCCTCTACAATGAGCAGTTCTTC.

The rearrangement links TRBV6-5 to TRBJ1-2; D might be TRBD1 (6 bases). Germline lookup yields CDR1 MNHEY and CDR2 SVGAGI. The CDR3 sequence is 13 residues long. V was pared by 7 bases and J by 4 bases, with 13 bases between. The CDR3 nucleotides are TGTGCCAGCACCGCCCGGGACACCTATGGCTACACCTTC. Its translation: CASTARDTYGYTF.

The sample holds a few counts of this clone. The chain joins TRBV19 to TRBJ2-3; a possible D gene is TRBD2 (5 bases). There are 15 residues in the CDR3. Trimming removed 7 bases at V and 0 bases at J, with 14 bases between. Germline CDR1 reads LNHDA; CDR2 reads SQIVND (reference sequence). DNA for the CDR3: TGTGCCAGTACTGGGCCAGCGGACAGCACAGATACGCAGTATTTT. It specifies CASTGPADSTDTQYF. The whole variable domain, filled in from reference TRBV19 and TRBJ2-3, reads DGGITQSPKYLFRKEGQNVTLSCEQNLNHDAMYWYRQDPGQGLRLIYYSQIVNDFQKGDIAEGYSVSREKKESFPLTVTSAQKNPTAFYLCASTGPADSTDTQYFGPGTRLTVL.

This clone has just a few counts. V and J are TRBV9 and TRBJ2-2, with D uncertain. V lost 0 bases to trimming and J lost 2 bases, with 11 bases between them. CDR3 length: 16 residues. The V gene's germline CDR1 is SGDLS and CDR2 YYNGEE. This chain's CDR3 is CASSVDEASNTGELFF. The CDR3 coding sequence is TGTGCCAGCAGCGTAGATGAGGCTAGTAACACCGGGGAGCTGTTTTTT.

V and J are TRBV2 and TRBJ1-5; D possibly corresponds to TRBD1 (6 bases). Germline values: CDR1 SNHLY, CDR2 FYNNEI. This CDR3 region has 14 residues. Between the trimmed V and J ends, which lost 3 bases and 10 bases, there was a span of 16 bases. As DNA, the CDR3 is TGTGCCAGCAGTGAGAGGTTGGAACAGGGTCCCCAGCATTTT. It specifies CASSERLEQGPQHF.

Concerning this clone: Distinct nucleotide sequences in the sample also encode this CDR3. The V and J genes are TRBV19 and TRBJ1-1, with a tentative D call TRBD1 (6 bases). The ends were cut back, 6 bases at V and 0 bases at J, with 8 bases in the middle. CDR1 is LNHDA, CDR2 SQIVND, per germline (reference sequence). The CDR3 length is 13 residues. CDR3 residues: CASRDRVNTEAFF. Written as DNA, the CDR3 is TGTGCCAGTAGGGACAGAGTGAACACTGAAGCTTTCTTT.

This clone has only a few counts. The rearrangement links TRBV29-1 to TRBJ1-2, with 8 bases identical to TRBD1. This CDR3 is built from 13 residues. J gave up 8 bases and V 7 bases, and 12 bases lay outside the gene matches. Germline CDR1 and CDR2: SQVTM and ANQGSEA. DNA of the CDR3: TGCAGCGGGCAGACAGGGGCGCGTTCCGGCTACACCTTC. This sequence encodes CSGQTGARSGYTF.

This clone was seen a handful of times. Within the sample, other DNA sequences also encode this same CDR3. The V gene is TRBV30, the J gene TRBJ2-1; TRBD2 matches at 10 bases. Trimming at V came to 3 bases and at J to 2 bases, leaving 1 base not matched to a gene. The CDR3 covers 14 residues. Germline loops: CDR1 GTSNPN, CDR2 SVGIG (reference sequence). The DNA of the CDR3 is TGTGCCTGGAGGCTAGCGGGGGCCTACAATGAGCAGTTCTTC. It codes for CAWRLAGAYNEQFF.

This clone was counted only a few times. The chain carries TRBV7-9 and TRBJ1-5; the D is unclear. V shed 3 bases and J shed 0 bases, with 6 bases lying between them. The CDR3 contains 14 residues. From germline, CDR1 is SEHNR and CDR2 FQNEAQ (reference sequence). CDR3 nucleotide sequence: TGTGCCAGCAGCTTTTCGGGTAGCAATCAGCCCCAGCATTTT. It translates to CASSFSGSNQPQHF.

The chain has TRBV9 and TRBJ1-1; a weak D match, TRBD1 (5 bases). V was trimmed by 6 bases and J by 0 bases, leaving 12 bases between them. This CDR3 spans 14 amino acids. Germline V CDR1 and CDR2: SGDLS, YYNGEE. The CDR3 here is CASNGGGLNTEAFF. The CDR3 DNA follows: TGTGCCAGCAATGGGGGGGGACTGAACACTGAAGCTTTCTTT.

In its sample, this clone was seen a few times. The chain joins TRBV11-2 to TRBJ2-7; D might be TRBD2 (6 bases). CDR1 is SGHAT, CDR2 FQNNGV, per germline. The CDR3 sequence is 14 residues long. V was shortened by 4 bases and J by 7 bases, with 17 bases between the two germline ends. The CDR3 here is CASSWTRDSGEQYF. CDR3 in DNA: TGTGCCAGCAGCTGGACCCGGGACTCGGGAGAGCAGTACTTC.